A selection of T cell receptor beta chains follows, all from one sample in a study of radiation and T cells in renal cell carcinoma. Libraries were prepared by immunoSEQ multiplex PCR; TCRdb keeps only in-frame clonotypes and omits some of them. The table has tens of thousands of clones, 80% seen once. Here the sequenced sample was blood, taken from a patient whose treatment included radiotherapy and nephrectomy. Source of these receptors: a woman between 65 and 79 years old with renal cell carcinoma. CDR3s include the opening cysteine and the closing phenylalanine or tryptophan. Fields, in order: CDR3 protein, CDR3 DNA, clone size, J gene, V gene, D gene. The D gene is left open where the match is weak. Expanded clones are given a class, and other clones once, few, many or no size at all.

CDR3aa: CSAPQLDGEFF
CDR3nt: TGCAGTGCCCCTCAGCTTGACGGGGAGTTCTTC
abundance: -
j_gene: TRBJ2-1
v_gene: TRBV20-1
d_gene: -

CDR3aa: CASSRDSPYEQYF
CDR3nt: TGCGCCAGCAGTAGGGACAGCCCCTACGAGCAGTACTTC
abundance: few
j_gene: TRBJ2-7
v_gene: TRBV5-1
d_gene: TRBD1

CDR3aa: CASSAEYSGNTIYF
CDR3nt: TGTGCCAGCAGCGCAGAATACTCTGGAAACACCATATATTTT
abundance: -
j_gene: TRBJ1-3
v_gene: TRBV6-1
d_gene: -

CDR3aa: CASSPGTGGGYTF
CDR3nt: TGTGCCAGCAGCCCCGGGACAGGGGGCGGCTACACCTTC
abundance: -
j_gene: TRBJ1-2
v_gene: TRBV5-4
d_gene: TRBD1

CDR3aa: CAWTVLAGGPIGELFF
CDR3nt: TGTGCCTGGACTGTACTAGCGGGAGGGCCAATCGGGGAGCTGTTTTTT
abundance: few
j_gene: TRBJ2-2
v_gene: TRBV30
d_gene: TRBD2

CDR3aa: CASSSQTSNYGYTF
CDR3nt: TGTGCCAGCAGCAGCCAGACAAGTAACTATGGCTACACCTTC
abundance: -
j_gene: TRBJ1-2
v_gene: TRBV5-4
d_gene: -

CDR3aa: CASSQWGDQPQHF
CDR3nt: TGTGCCAGCAGTCAGTGGGGGGATCAGCCCCAGCATTTT
abundance: once
j_gene: TRBJ1-5
v_gene: TRBV6-1
d_gene: -

CDR3aa: CASSLYPGQGTDEQYF
CDR3nt: TGTGCCAGCAGTTTATATCCGGGACAGGGGACCGACGAGCAGTACTTC
abundance: medium-sized
j_gene: TRBJ2-7
v_gene: TRBV27
d_gene: TRBD1

CDR3aa: CASGLRPKIYGYTF
CDR3nt: TGTGCTAGTGGTTTGAGGCCCAAGATCTATGGCTACACCTTC
abundance: few
j_gene: TRBJ1-2
v_gene: TRBV12-5
d_gene: -

CDR3aa: CASSQESLGSQPQHF
CDR3nt: TGCGCCAGCAGCCAAGAAAGTTTGGGGTCTCAGCCCCAGCATTTT
abundance: -
j_gene: TRBJ1-5
v_gene: TRBV4-1
d_gene: -